This T cell receptor beta chain derives from a study of T cell repertoires in cytomegalovirus infection. Study context: Recently identified HLA-C-restricted CMV epitopes and well-studied HLA-B-restricted CMV epitopes were used by the study. Matching HLA type, along with CMV infection, was indicated by public TCR beta signatures. Study-wide points: What dominated the ex vivo response were HLA-C-restricted CMV-specific TCR beta clonotypes. Summed frequency of public TCR beta families distinguished CMV carriers with the relevant HLA.

TCRdb analysed the reads with MiXCR anew, one entry per CDR3 protein. Of around 900,000 distinct CDR3 sequences listed, approximately 32% are singletons. The V end lost 4 bases, the J end lost 0 bases, and 9 bases lay between the germline ends. Germline CDR1 is KGHDR and CDR2 is SFDVKD. This CDR3 spans 15 amino acids. Comment on this clonotype: Antigen specificity is unknown.

V is TRBV24-1 and J is TRBJ2-1; D possibly corresponds to TRBD2 (5 bases). Sequences were derived from cultured CD8+ T cells from PBMCs, sampled from culture after CMV antigen stimulation. The clonotype was recovered from a human donor in good health (CMV status not recorded). Some clones in this sample may be carry-over from other donors' samples. As DNA, the CDR3 is TGTGCCACCAGTGACGCGGGTCACTCCTACAATGAGCAGTTCTTC. Translated, it gives CATSDAGHSYNEQFF.